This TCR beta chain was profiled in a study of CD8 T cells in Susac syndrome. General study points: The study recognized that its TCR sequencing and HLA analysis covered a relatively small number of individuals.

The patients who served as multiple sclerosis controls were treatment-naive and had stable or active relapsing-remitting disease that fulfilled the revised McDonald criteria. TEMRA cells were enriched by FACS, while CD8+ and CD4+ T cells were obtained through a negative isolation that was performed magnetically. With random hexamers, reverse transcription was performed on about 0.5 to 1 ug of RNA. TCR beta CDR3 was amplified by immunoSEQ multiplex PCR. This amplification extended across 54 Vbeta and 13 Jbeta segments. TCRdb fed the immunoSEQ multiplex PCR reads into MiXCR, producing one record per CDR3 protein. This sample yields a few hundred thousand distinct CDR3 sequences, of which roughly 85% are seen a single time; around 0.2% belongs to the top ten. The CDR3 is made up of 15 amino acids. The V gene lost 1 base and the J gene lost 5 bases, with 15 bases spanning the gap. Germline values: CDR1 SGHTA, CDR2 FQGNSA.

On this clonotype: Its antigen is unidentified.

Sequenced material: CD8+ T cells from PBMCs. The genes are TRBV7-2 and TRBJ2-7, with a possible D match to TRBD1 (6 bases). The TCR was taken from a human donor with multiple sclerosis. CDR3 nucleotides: TGTGCCAGCAGCTTAGATGGCAGGGGATTGGACGAGCAGTACTTC. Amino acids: CASSLDGRGLDEQYF. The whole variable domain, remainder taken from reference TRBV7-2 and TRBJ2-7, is GAGVSQSPSNKVTEKGKDVELRCDPISGHTALYWYRQSLGQGLEFLIYFQGNSAPDKSGLPSDRFSAERTGGSVSTLTIQRTQQEDSAVYLCASSLDGRGLDEQYFGPGTRLTVT.